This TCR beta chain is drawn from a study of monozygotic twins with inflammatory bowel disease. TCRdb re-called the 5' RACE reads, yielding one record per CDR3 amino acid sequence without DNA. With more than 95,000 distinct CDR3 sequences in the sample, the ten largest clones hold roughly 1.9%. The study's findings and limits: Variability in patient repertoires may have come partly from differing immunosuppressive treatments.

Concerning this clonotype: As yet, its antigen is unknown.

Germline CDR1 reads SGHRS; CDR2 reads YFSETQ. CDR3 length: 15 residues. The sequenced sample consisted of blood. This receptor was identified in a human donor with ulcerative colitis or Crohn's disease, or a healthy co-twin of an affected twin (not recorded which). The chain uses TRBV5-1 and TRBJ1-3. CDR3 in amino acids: CASRLTRSPGNTIYF.